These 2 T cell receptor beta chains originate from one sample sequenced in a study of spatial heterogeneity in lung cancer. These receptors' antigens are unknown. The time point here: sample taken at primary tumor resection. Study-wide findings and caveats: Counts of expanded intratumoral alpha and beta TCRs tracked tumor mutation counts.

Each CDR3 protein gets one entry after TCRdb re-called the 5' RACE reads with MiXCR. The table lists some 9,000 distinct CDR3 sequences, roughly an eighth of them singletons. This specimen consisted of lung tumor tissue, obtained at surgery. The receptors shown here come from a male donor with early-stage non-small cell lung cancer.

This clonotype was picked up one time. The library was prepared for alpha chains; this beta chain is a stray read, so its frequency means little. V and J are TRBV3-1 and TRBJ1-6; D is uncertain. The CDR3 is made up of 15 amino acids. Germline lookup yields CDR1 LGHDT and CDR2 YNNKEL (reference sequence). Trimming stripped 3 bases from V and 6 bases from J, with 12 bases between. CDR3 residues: CASSQPGRTNSPLHF. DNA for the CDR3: TGTGCCAGCAGCCAGCCCGGACGGACTAATTCACCCCTCCACTTT.

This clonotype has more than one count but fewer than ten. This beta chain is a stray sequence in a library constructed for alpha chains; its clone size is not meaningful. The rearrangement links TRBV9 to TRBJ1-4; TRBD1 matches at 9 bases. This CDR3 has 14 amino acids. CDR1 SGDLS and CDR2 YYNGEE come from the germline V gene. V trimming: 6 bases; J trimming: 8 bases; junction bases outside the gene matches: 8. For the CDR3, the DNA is TGTGCCAGCAACCCGGGACAGGGTGACGAAAAACTGTTTTTT. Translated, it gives CASNPGQGDEKLFF.